Detailed here is one T cell receptor (beta chain). Its specificity is not known. These data are taken from a study of Ad26.COV2.S vaccination and SARS-CoV-2 variants. Study conclusions and caveats: People given the vaccine had a wider spike-specific TCR breadth than placebo recipients did. Across vaccine and placebo recipients, the breadth of non-spike TCRs was similar.

This table comes from immunoSEQ multiplex PCR, and its TCRdb copy is limited to in-frame clones, with some not included. This sample has more than 40,000 clones, with 65% to 90% found just once. The sequenced sample was peripheral blood, obtained after recovery from COVID-19. The receptor was derived from a human donor who had recovered from COVID-19.

Written as DNA, the CDR3 is TGCGCCAGCAGCTTGGACCTAGCGGGAGGGTCCTACGAGCAGTACTTC. Its protein is CASSLDLAGGSYEQYF. V is TRBV5-1 and J is TRBJ2-7, with 12 bases matching TRBD2. The CDR3 totals 16 residues. Germline V gene lookup returns CDR1 SGHRS and CDR2 YFSETQ. The J segment lost 1 base and the V segment lost 0 bases, leaving 2 bases of the junction unmatched.